These 3 T cell receptor beta chains originate from one sample sequenced in a study of shared clonotypes between healthy human individuals. The repertoire was sequenced with immunoSEQ multiplex PCR; TCRdb's copy has only in-frame clones and lacks some. The table lists hundreds of thousands of clones, about 80% of them singletons, with roughly 1.9% in the top ten. The sample taken for sequencing was memory CD4+ T cells sorted from blood. Sample subset: CD45RA-negative fraction. These receptors originate from a woman younger than 45 in good health.

V is TRBV7-2 and J is TRBJ2-3, with 11 bases identical to TRBD1. Germline V lookup: CDR1 SGHTA, CDR2 FQGNSA. This CDR3 has 16 residues. V lost 4 bases, J lost 3 bases, and 6 bases stayed unmatched. The CDR3 DNA reads TGTGCCAGCAGCTCGGGGACAGGGGGTCTGACAGATACGCAGTATTTT. Translation: CASSSGTGGLTDTQYF.

Only one count was recorded for this clone. CDR3 nucleotide sequence: TGCGCCAGCAGCCAAGGGGCGGGGCCAGAGACCCAGTACTTC. Protein: CASSQGAGPETQYF. The chain employs TRBV4-1 and TRBJ2-5; weak D call: TRBD2 (6 bases). CDR1 MGHRA and CDR2 YSYEKL come from the germline V gene. The V and J ends lost 1 base and 4 bases respectively, with 10 bases between them. This CDR3 comprises 14 residues.

This clone was counted a single time. The chain uses TRBV6-1 and TRBJ1-5; D call uncertain. Germline V gene data show CDR1 as MNHNS and CDR2 as SASEGT. Deletions cut 2 bases from V and 3 bases from J, with 17 bases between. The CDR3 has 17 residues. CDR3 protein: CASSEMSSGGPNQPQHF. CDR3 nucleotides: TGTGCCAGCAGTGAAATGTCGAGTGGCGGGCCCAATCAGCCCCAGCATTTT.